This T cell receptor (beta chain) was captured by sequencing in a study of T cells in Graves' hyperthyroidism and ophthalmopathy. This clonotype was seen a handful of times. Amplified TCR beta CDR3 regions came from RNA transcripts. With the HTBI primer set, the TCR CDR3 went through a first round of RT-PCR. TCRdb reprocessed the multiplex PCR reads with MiXCR, giving one entry per CDR3 protein. The sample records about 360,000 distinct CDR3 sequences, roughly 25% being singletons. The CDR3 extends over 17 amino acids. Germline V lookup: CDR1 SGHAT, CDR2 FQNNGV. Trimming took 5 bases from V and 2 from J; bases not matched to a gene: 11.

The rearrangement joins TRBV11-2 to TRBJ2-3, with 9 positions matching TRBD2. The sample consisted of blood. The clonotype originates from a man between 45 and 60 years old with Graves' hyperthyroidism. This CDR3 is CASSQAKAGGDTDTQYF. The CDR3 nucleotides are TGTGCCAGCAGCCAAGCAAAGGCGGGAGGGGACACAGATACGCAGTATTTT.